Listed below are T cell receptor beta chains from one sample, sequenced in a study of CD8 T cells in Susac syndrome. TCRdb re-analysed the immunoSEQ multiplex PCR reads in MiXCR, keeping a single row per CDR3 protein. The data show over 150,000 distinct CDR3 sequences, with 80% to 95% seen just once and roughly 0.097% held by the top ten. Material for sequencing was CD4+ T cells from PBMCs. All receptors derive from a human donor with multiple sclerosis. Each CDR3 is given with its conserved first and last residue. The D gene is left open where the match is weak. Some rows have no size entry. The others give once, few or many, or a class for an expanded clone.

TRBJ1-4 - - TRBV30 TGTGCCTGGATCGGTGGGGTCAAGGGAGCTAATGAAAAACTGTTTTTT CAWIGGVKGANEKLFF
TRBJ2-7 TRBD1 - TRBV9 TGTGCCAGCAGCATCCGGACAGGGTACGAGCAGTACTTC CASSIRTGYEQYF
TRBJ1-2 - once TRBV12-3/TRBV12-4 TGTGCCAGCAGTCCAATCTGGGGGCAAAACTATGGCTACACCTTC CASSPIWGQNYGYTF
TRBJ1-2 TRBD1 - TRBV5-8 TGTGCCAGCAGCCCCGGACAGGGGAAGGGTGGCTACACCTTC CASSPGQGKGGYTF
TRBJ1-5 - - TRBV18 TGTGCCAGCTCACCTCAGGGGATCGGTCAGCCCCAGCATTTT CASSPQGIGQPQHF
TRBJ2-7 - - TRBV4-3 TGCGCCAGCAGCCAAGTGGGGGCCTCCTACGAGCAGTACTTC CASSQVGASYEQYF
TRBJ2-4 - - TRBV20-1 TGCAGTGCTGAGGGGGGCGTGAACATTCAGTACTTC CSAEGGVNIQYF
TRBJ1-3 - - TRBV3-1 TGTGCCAGCAGCCAAATGAGACAAAGCTCTGGAAACACCATATATTTT CASSQMRQSSGNTIYF
TRBJ1-2 TRBD1 - TRBV6-1 TGTGCCAGCAGGAAGACAGGGAGGGACTATGGCTACACCTTC CASRKTGRDYGYTF
TRBJ2-1 - - TRBV9 TGTGCCAGCAGCGCGTCAGGACAGTACAATGAGCAGTTCTTC CASSASGQYNEQFF
TRBJ1-6 - - TRBV28 TGTGCCAGCAGTTTAGGGAACAATTCACCCCTCCACTTT CASSLGNNSPLHF
TRBJ1-1 - - TRBV27 TGTGCCAGCAGTCCAAACCCCACGGAGAACACTGAAGCTTTCTTT CASSPNPTENTEAFF
TRBJ2-3 - - TRBV3-1 TGTGCCAGCAGCCAAGCCGCCACTTCAGATACGCAGTATTTT CASSQAATSDTQYF
TRBJ2-5 TRBD1 once TRBV24-1 TGTGCCACCAGTGATCCCAAAGGGACAGGGATGGAGACCCAGTACTTC CATSDPKGTGMETQYF
TRBJ1-1 - - TRBV7-3 TGTGCCAGCAGCTTCGACGGGGGGAACACTGAAGCTTTCTTT CASSFDGGNTEAFF
TRBJ2-1 - - TRBV12-3/TRBV12-4 TGTGCCAGCAGTTTAGACCCCTCTTGGAATGAGCAGTTCTTC CASSLDPSWNEQFF
TRBJ2-1 TRBD2 - TRBV6-6 TGTGCCAGCGGCGGGGGGAGCTCCTACAATGAGCAGTTCTTC CASGGGSSYNEQFF
TRBJ1-3 TRBD1 - TRBV20-1 TGCAGTGCTAGGGACAGGGGCTACTCTGGAAACACCATATATTTT CSARDRGYSGNTIYF
TRBJ2-1 TRBD2 - TRBV28 TGTGCCAGCAGTCCCACCGGGACTAGTGTGCATGAGCAGTTCTTC CASSPTGTSVHEQFF
TRBJ2-3 - - TRBV5-1 TGCGCCAGCAGGACAGCTGAAGTCACAGATACGCAGTATTTT CASRTAEVTDTQYF
TRBJ2-2 - - TRBV15 TGTGCCACCAGGACGCAGGGGTTTACCGGGGAGCTGTTTTTT CATRTQGFTGELFF
TRBJ1-1 - - TRBV18 TGTGCCAGCTCACCCACAGGGATCACTGAAGCTTTCTTT CASSPTGITEAFF
TRBJ2-7 - - TRBV6-2/TRBV6-3 TGTGCCAGCAGCAAGATGAACACCTACGAGCAGTACTTC CASSKMNTYEQYF
TRBJ2-7 TRBD1 - TRBV15 TGTGCCACCAGCAGAGTGGGGGCCCGGGACAGCCACGAGCAGTACTTC CATSRVGARDSHEQYF
TRBJ2-7 - - TRBV7-2 TGTGCCAGCAGCTTAGGGGCGTACGAGCAGTACTTC CASSLGAYEQYF
TRBJ2-1 TRBD1 - TRBV19 TGTGCCAGTAGTATAGGAGGACAGGGGGGGGAGAATGAGCAGTTCTTC CASSIGGQGGENEQFF
TRBJ1-5 - - TRBV7-9 TGTGCCAGCAGCTTGGGGGGGTTAGGCAATCAGCCCCAGCATTTT CASSLGGLGNQPQHF
TRBJ1-1 - once TRBV28 TGTGCCAGCAGTTTAGGACTTGAAGCTTTCTTT CASSLGLEAFF
TRBJ2-1 TRBD2 - TRBV12-3/TRBV12-4 TGTGCCAGCAGTTTCTGGACTAGCGGGAGGGCCCAGAGCTCCTACAATGAGCAGTTCTTC CASSFWTSGRAQSSYNEQFF
TRBJ2-1 - - TRBV6-6 TGTGCCAGCAGCCCCCCAGCCGTTGGGGAGCAGTTCTTC CASSPPAVGEQFF
TRBJ2-7 TRBD1 - TRBV15 TGTGCCACCAGCAGAGGAGGGACAGGGCGAGGCAACGAGCAGTACTTC CATSRGGTGRGNEQYF
TRBJ2-7 TRBD1 - TRBV24-1 TGTGCCACCAGTGAGGACAGGGGGCAAGAGCAGTACTTC CATSEDRGQEQYF
TRBJ1-2 TRBD1 - TRBV28 TGTGCCAGCAGTTATGGACAGGGAAATGTTGGCTACACCTTC CASSYGQGNVGYTF
TRBJ1-1 - - TRBV5-1 TGCGCCAGCAGCTTCCAAGGGTGGAACACTGAAGCTTTCTTT CASSFQGWNTEAFF
TRBJ2-3 TRBD2 - TRBV12-3/TRBV12-4 TGTGCCAGCAGTTTCCCGGGACTAGCGGGGGCGTTGAGCACAGATACGCAGTATTTT CASSFPGLAGALSTDTQYF
TRBJ1-5 - - TRBV6-2/TRBV6-3 TGTGCCAGCAGTTTAGTGGGGGAAGGAAATCAGCTCCAGCATTTT CASSLVGEGNQLQHF
TRBJ2-5 TRBD2 - TRBV29-1 TGCAGCGTGGTGGGAGGGGAAGAGACCCAGTACTTC CSVVGGEETQYF
TRBJ2-5 TRBD2 - TRBV11-2 TGTGCCAGCAGCTGGTCTAGCGGGGGGGACTCCTCGACCCAGTACTTC CASSWSSGGDSSTQYF
TRBJ2-3 - - TRBV29-1 TGCAGTTGCAGGGGCCCCACAGATACGCAGTATTTT CSCRGPTDTQYF
TRBJ2-5 - once TRBV20-1 TGCAGTGCTAGAGATAGTAGACTGAACCAAGAGACCCAGTACTTC CSARDSRLNQETQYF
TRBJ1-1 - - TRBV12-3/TRBV12-4 TGTGCCAGCAGGTCGACACGGGGGGGCACTGAAGCTTTCTTT CASRSTRGGTEAFF
TRBJ1-1 - few TRBV6-1 TGTGCCAGCTCACAACGGCGGGGAAACACTGAAGCTTTCTTT CASSQRRGNTEAFF
TRBJ2-3 - - TRBV5-1 TGCGCCAGCATCCTCGGCACCCACGGGCCAGATACGCAGTATTTT CASILGTHGPDTQYF
TRBJ2-3 - - TRBV18 TGTGCCAGCTCACCACCATTACCCAAGTCAGATACGCAGTATTTT CASSPPLPKSDTQYF
TRBJ1-1 - - TRBV2 TGTGCCAGCAGTGAGGGCACTGAAGCTTTCTTT CASSEGTEAFF
TRBJ1-3 TRBD1 - TRBV5-6 TGTGCCAGCAGCTTCAGGGGGCAGAGAAACACCATATATTTT CASSFRGQRNTIYF
TRBJ2-7 - - TRBV10-3 TGTGCCATCAGTGGGACAGCCTTTGGATACGAGCAGTACTTC CAISGTAFGYEQYF
TRBJ1-1 - - TRBV3-1 TGTGCCTTTCGGAATCGGACCCACCTGAACACTGAAGCTTTCTTT CAFRNRTHLNTEAFF
TRBJ1-2 - - TRBV28 TGTGCCAGCAGTTTGTCGCTTACTAACTATGGCTACACCTTC CASSLSLTNYGYTF
TRBJ2-3 - - TRBV5-6 TGTGCCAGCAGCTTGGCGGCAAATCTTTACACAGATACGCAGTATTTT CASSLAANLYTDTQYF
TRBJ1-6 - - TRBV7-2 TGTGCCAGCAGCTTAGGTTCCAGTCAAAGTTCACCCCTCCACTTT CASSLGSSQSSPLHF
TRBJ1-1 - - TRBV19 TGTGCCAGTATCCCCTGGGGCATTGGAATTAGTGGAGCTTTCTTT CASIPWGIGISGAFF
TRBJ2-7 - - TRBV7-8 TGTGCCAGCAGACTCGATCTCGAGGACGAGCAGTACTTC CASRLDLEDEQYF
TRBJ2-1 - - TRBV11-2 TGTGCCAGCAGCAAAACAGGGTTCCGAGAGCAGTTCTTC CASSKTGFREQFF
TRBJ1-2 - - TRBV19 TGTGCCAGTAGTATGCAACAGGGATATGATGGCTACACCTTC CASSMQQGYDGYTF
TRBJ2-1 - few TRBV5-6 TGTGCCAGCAGCTTGCCTCATGAACAATCGTTGGAGTTCTTC CASSLPHEQSLEFF
TRBJ1-1 - - TRBV25-1 TGTGCCAGCAGTGAAAAGGCGGGGGGGTCCGGGGGAGCTTTCTTT CASSEKAGGSGGAFF
TRBJ2-7 - - TRBV6-2/TRBV6-3 TGTGCCAGCAGTTACTCCACGGCAAGTAGAGAGTCCTACGAGCAGTACTTC CASSYSTASRESYEQYF
TRBJ2-7 TRBD2 - TRBV28 TGTGCCAGCAGTTTGCCTAGCGGGGGCACCTACGAGCAGTACTTC CASSLPSGGTYEQYF